Listed here are 25 T cell receptor beta chains from one sample, sequenced in a study of shared clonotypes between healthy human individuals. Measured with immunoSEQ multiplex PCR; TCRdb has only the in-frame clones, and not every one. The sample records 2 million to 2.5 million clones, more than 80% being singletons. The sample was naive CD4+ T cells from PBMCs. Subset meaning: CD45RA+ positively selected. These TCRs come from a man aged 18 to 29 in good health. Some clones in this sample may be carry-over from other donors' samples.

The J gene is TRBJ2-1, the V gene TRBV6-1; weak D call: TRBD1 (6 bases). V lost 4 bases and J lost 4, with 17 bases in between. The CDR3 totals 16 residues. The germline CDR1 and CDR2 sequences are MNHNS and SASEGT. The CDR3: CASSAAGAGVYNEQFF. The CDR3 region has the DNA TGTGCCAGCAGTGCAGCCGGGGCAGGGGTGTACAATGAGCAGTTCTTC.

The chain joins TRBV18 to TRBJ1-1, with D hard to call. V shed 8 bases and J shed 1 base, with 8 bases lying between them. Germline V CDR1 and CDR2: KGHSH, LQKENI. The CDR3 loop spans 12 amino acids. The CDR3 protein is CASRRENTEAFF. The DNA for the CDR3 is TGTGCCAGCCGGCGGGAGAACACTGAAGCTTTCTTT.

The chain recombines TRBV5-1 with TRBJ1-2; D perhaps matches TRBD1 (5 bases). V was pared by 0 bases and J by 7 bases, with 13 bases between. The germline V gene encodes CDR1 SGHRS and CDR2 YFSETQ. The CDR3 has 14 residues. The CDR3 DNA reads TGCGCCAGCAGCTTGGGCTCAGGGTCCCTTGGCTACACCTTC. Encoded protein: CASSLGSGSLGYTF.

This rearrangement joins TRBV30 to TRBJ1-5; 10 nucleotides match TRBD1. The V gene's germline CDR1 is GTSNPN and CDR2 SVGIG (reference sequence). J lost 2 bases, V lost 3 bases, and 13 bases had no gene match. The length of the CDR3 is 18 residues. The CDR3 bases are TGTGCCTGGAGGAGGCGGGACAGGGGATTGTTGGGCAATCAGCCCCAGCATTTT. Protein sequence: CAWRRRDRGLLGNQPQHF.

The chain is built from TRBV9 and TRBJ2-3; possibly TRBD2 for D (6 bases). V was cut by 3 bases and J by 8 bases, with 16 bases left in between. This CDR3 has 14 amino acids. The germline V gene has CDR1 SGDLS and CDR2 YYNGEE. The CDR3 DNA reads as TGTGCCAGCAGCGACCCCTGGAGGGCGGGTACGCAGTATTTT. Protein sequence: CASSDPWRAGTQYF. Based on the CDR3 plus reference TRBV9 and TRBJ2-3, the full variable domain is DSGVTQTPKHLITATGQRVTLRCSPRSGDLSVYWYQQSLDQGLQFLIQYYNGEERAKGNILERFSAQQFPDLHSELNLSSLELGDSALYFCASSDPWRAGTQYFGPGTRLTVL.

This clone was seen just once. The chain combines TRBV13 with TRBJ2-2; 9 bases are shared with TRBD2. After removal of 8 bases from V and 4 bases from J, the junction contained 11 bases not matched to a gene. CDR1 PRHDT and CDR2 FYEKMQ come from the germline V gene (reference sequence). The CDR3 runs 16 residues. The CDR3 loop is CASGRAGGPGTGELFF. CDR3 DNA sequence: TGTGCCAGCGGACGCGCGGGAGGGCCGGGCACCGGGGAGCTGTTTTTT.

A note on this clone: The same CDR3 is also encoded by other DNA sequences in this sample. The chain carries TRBV5-1 and TRBJ2-3; D is unresolved. The CDR3 spans 13 residues. V lost 0 bases, J lost 6 bases, and 8 bases lay in between. Germline loops: CDR1 SGHRS, CDR2 YFSETQ. CDR3: CASSLALGDTQYF. The DNA for the CDR3 is TGCGCCAGCAGCTTGGCCCTAGGGGATACGCAGTATTTT.

This chain uses TRBV2 with TRBJ2-3, with D uncertain. V was clipped by 4 bases and J by 0 bases, with 11 bases between them. CDR3 length: 15 amino acids. Germline V gene data show CDR1 as SNHLY and CDR2 as FYNNEI. The CDR3 DNA reads TGTGCCAGCAGTGGATACGGATCTAGCACAGATACGCAGTATTTT. Protein product: CASSGYGSSTDTQYF.

V is TRBV28 and J is TRBJ2-7; the match to TRBD2 covers 7 bases. Germline loops: CDR1 MDHEN, CDR2 SYDVKM. CDR3 length: 16 amino acids. Unmatched junction bases numbered 14, after V lost 4 bases and J lost 5 bases. The CDR3 DNA reads TGTGCCAGCAGTTCCCCTTTTGGCGGGAGACGGAACGAGCAGTACTTC. Translated: CASSSPFGGRRNEQYF.

A note on this clone: This sample also contains other DNA sequences that code for the same CDR3. The rearrangement joins TRBV7-2 to TRBJ2-7; D possibly corresponds to TRBD2 (5 bases). The CDR3 totals 14 residues. The ends were cut back, 2 bases at V and 0 bases at J, with 8 bases in the middle. CDR1 is SGHTA and CDR2 is FQGNSA in the germline V gene. Here the CDR3 reads CASSLRTSSYEQYF. CDR3 DNA sequence: TGTGCCAGCAGCTTACGAACTAGCTCCTACGAGCAGTACTTC.

The V call is TRBV28, the J call TRBJ2-5; the match to TRBD2 covers 7 bases. The J call may be incorrect, as the DNA end agrees better with TRBJ2-7. The CDR3 has 14 residues. Germline V gives CDR1 MDHEN, CDR2 SYDVKM. CDR3 bases: TGTGCCAGCAGCTCCCCTAGCGGACTATACGAGCAGTACTTC. This encodes CASSSPSGLYEQYF.

The chain employs TRBV30 and TRBJ2-5, with TRBD2 identical over 10 bases. This CDR3 contains 15 residues. V lost 4 bases and J lost 5; bases outside the gene matches: 10. CDR1 and CDR2 from the germline V gene are GTSNPN and SVGIG (reference sequence). The CDR3 bases are TGTGCCTGGAAACCAGGTAGCGGGAGGTTTGAGACCCAGTACTTC. Its protein is CAWKPGSGRFETQYF.

V is TRBV6-5 and J is TRBJ1-2; D is uncertain. This CDR3 is 11 amino acids long. Germline CDR1 and CDR2: MNHEY and SVGAGI. The V end was cut by 8 bases, the J end by 8 bases, with 12 bases between. In nucleotides, the CDR3 is TGTGCCAGCGGCTCCAGCTGGGGCTACACCTTC. As protein: CASGSSWGYTF.

The chain combines TRBV5-1 with TRBJ2-4; 13 nucleotides match TRBD2. In germline, CDR1 is SGHRS, CDR2 YFSETQ. This CDR3 region has 20 residues. Trimming removed 5 bases from V and 0 bases from J; junction bases left unmatched: 14. In DNA, the CDR3 is TGCGCCAGCAGTCGCGAGCAACTAGCGGGAGGGCCCGTAGCCAAAAACATTCAGTACTTC. It is translated as CASSREQLAGGPVAKNIQYF.

The V call is TRBV15, the J call TRBJ2-3, with TRBD2 matching over 8 bases. Trimming cost V 1 base and J 5 bases; bases outside gene matches: 11. The CDR3 spans 17 residues. Germline-derived CDR1 and CDR2 are LNHNV and YYDKDF (reference sequence). Here the CDR3 DNA reads TGTGCCACCAGCAGAGGGCGGCTAGCGGGCTCAGGAGATACGCAGTATTTT. As protein: CATSRGRLAGSGDTQYF.

The chain is built from TRBV4-3 and TRBJ2-1, with 16 bases that match TRBD2. In germline, CDR1 is LGHNA, CDR2 YSLEER. CDR3 size: 20 residues. V lost 5 bases to trimming and J lost 4 bases; unmatched junction nucleotides: 14. CDR3 sequence: CASSARGTGTSGGAYNEQFF. CDR3 nucleotide sequence: TGCGCCAGCAGCGCCCGTGGCACAGGGACTAGCGGGGGGGCATACAATGAGCAGTTCTTC.

The genes are TRBV5-4 and TRBJ2-7; D remains ambiguous. Trimming cost V 0 bases and J 3 bases, with 10 bases left between them. The CDR3 has 14 residues. From germline, CDR1 is SGHNT and CDR2 YYREEE (reference sequence). The CDR3 DNA reads TGTGCCAGCAGCTTGGGCAGTCAAAACTACGAGCAGTACTTC. It yields the protein CASSLGSQNYEQYF.

Only one count was recorded for this clone. V usage is TRBV28 and J usage is TRBJ1-2; TRBD1 might be the D (5 bases). CDR1 and CDR2 (germline): MDHEN, SYDVKM. This CDR3 has 15 residues. The V end was cut by 5 bases, the J end by 4 bases, with 17 bases between. The CDR3 sequence is CASSHRWDRGYGYTF. Here the CDR3 DNA reads TGTGCCAGCAGTCACCGATGGGACCGGGGCTATGGCTACACCTTC.

The gene calls are TRBV27 and TRBJ2-5, with TRBD1 matching 9 bases. V lost 4 bases and J lost 5; bases outside the gene matches: 17. The germline V gene has CDR1 MNHEY and CDR2 SMNVEV (reference sequence). The CDR3 spans 18 residues. In nucleotides, the CDR3 is TGTGCCAGCAGTTCTTTGCTCGGGACAGGGATTTATTTGGAGACCCAGTACTTC. It translates to CASSSLLGTGIYLETQYF.

The gene calls are TRBV2 and TRBJ2-2, with D tentatively TRBD2 (6 bases). From germline, CDR1 is SNHLY and CDR2 FYNNEI. The CDR3 has 16 residues. V dropped 2 bases and J dropped 1 base, with 11 bases sitting between them. The DNA for the CDR3 is TGTGCCAGCAGTGAATTCAGCGGGCGGAACACCGGGGAGCTGTTTTTT. Translated: CASSEFSGRNTGELFF. The full variable domain, in which reference TRBV2 and TRBJ2-2 provide the parts outside the CDR3, is EPEVTQTPSHQVTQMGQEVILRCVPISNHLYFYWYRQILGQKVEFLVSFYNNEISEKSEIFDDQFSVERPDGSNFTLKIRSTKLEDSAMYFCASSEFSGRNTGELFFGEGSRLTVL.

V gene TRBV19 combines with J gene TRBJ1-4; D unresolved. This CDR3 contains 14 residues. Trimming left V 6 bases short and J 0 bases short, with 8 bases between. The germline V gene encodes CDR1 LNHDA and CDR2 SQIVND (reference sequence). DNA of the CDR3: TGTGCCAGTAGCCATTTCTCAACTAATGAAAAACTGTTTTTT. It encodes CASSHFSTNEKLFF.

The chain couples TRBV28 to TRBJ2-2; D is tentatively TRBD1 or TRBD2 (5 bases each). Deletions cut 7 bases from V and 8 bases from J, with 20 bases between. This CDR3 comprises 15 residues. CDR1 and CDR2 from the germline V gene are MDHEN and SYDVKM. CDR3 sequence: CASIYTGTPRGELFF. DNA for the CDR3: TGTGCCAGCATATATACCGGGACCCCCAGAGGGGAGCTGTTTTTT.

This clone was recorded once. The chain combines TRBV5-6 with TRBJ2-1; 8 bases align to TRBD2. Germline V gene sequence: CDR1 SGHDT, CDR2 YYEEEE. V gave up 8 bases and J gave up 7 bases; unmatched junction bases: 20. The CDR3 consists of 17 residues. CDR3 in DNA: TGTGCCAGTCAAGGGCGCCACGGGAGGGGACCTGTGAATGAGCAGTTCTTC. It specifies CASQGRHGRGPVNEQFF.

This sequence joins TRBV5-1 and TRBJ2-7; TRBD1 matches 7 bases. The CDR3 has 14 residues. CDR1 SGHRS and CDR2 YFSETQ come from the germline V gene. V lost 6 bases to trimming and J lost 0 bases; unmatched junction nucleotides: 6. The CDR3 loop is CASNRDSNSYEQYF. In nucleotides, the CDR3 is TGCGCCAGCAACCGGGACAGCAACTCCTACGAGCAGTACTTC. The full variable domain, with the rest looked up from reference TRBV5-1 and TRBJ2-7, is KAGVTQTPRYLIKTRGQQVTLSCSPISGHRSVSWYQQTPGQGLQFLFEYFSETQRNKGNFPGRFSGRQFSNSRSEMNVSTLELGDSALYLCASNRDSNSYEQYFGPGTRLTVT.

V is TRBV9 and J is TRBJ2-2; TRBD1 is a possible D gene (6 bases). This CDR3 comprises 16 residues. The germline V gene encodes CDR1 SGDLS and CDR2 YYNGEE. Trimming stripped 3 bases from V and 2 bases from J, with 14 bases between. The CDR3: CASSDPGTSNTGELFF. CDR3 nucleotide sequence: TGTGCCAGCAGCGACCCCGGGACATCTAACACCGGGGAGCTGTTTTTT.